Shown below are 15 T cell receptor beta chains from a single sample sequenced in a study of blood T cell repertoires in COVID-19. Here immunoSEQ multiplex PCR was the method, and the copy in TCRdb shows in-frame clones only, minus some. The data hold 150,000 to 200,000 clones, with about 92% observed a single time. Sequenced: peripheral blood. The receptors derive from a man aged 25 to 45 with COVID-19, enrolled during active disease.

The table lists this clone with a few counts. This chain connects TRBV9 to TRBJ1-2, with 7 bases fitting TRBD1. The CDR3 extends over 14 amino acids. Germline CDR1 reads SGDLS; CDR2 reads YYNGEE. With 0 bases clipped from V and 6 bases from J, the junction kept 5 bases outside the gene matches. This CDR3 reads CASSVEVGGNGYTF. The CDR3 DNA reads as TGTGCCAGCAGCGTAGAGGTAGGGGGCAATGGCTACACCTTC.

This clone was counted only a few times. The rearrangement uses TRBV9 and TRBJ1-3; no reliable D call. Trimming left V 4 bases short and J 7 bases short, with 9 bases between. The CDR3 is 12 amino acids. Germline assignment: CDR1 SGDLS and CDR2 YYNGEE. CDR3 bases: TGTGCCAGCAGCACGTACTCGAACACCATATATTTT. Translation: CASSTYSNTIYF.

The genes are TRBV6-5 and TRBJ1-4; possibly TRBD1 for D (6 bases). Germline CDR1 is MNHEY and CDR2 is SVGAGI. CDR3 size: 14 residues. With 6 bases removed from V and 10 bases from J, the gap between germline ends came to 18 bases. The CDR3 DNA sequence: TGTGCCAGCAGGTCTTCGGGACACTTGGGAAAACTGTTTTTT. Its protein is CASRSSGHLGKLFF.

V gene TRBV19 combines with J gene TRBJ1-1; TRBD1 aligns across 9 bases. This CDR3 is built from 14 residues. From germline, CDR1 is LNHDA and CDR2 SQIVND (reference sequence). V lost 2 bases and J lost 8; bases outside the gene matches: 6. The CDR3 DNA sequence: TGTGCCAGTAGTATACAGCCTGGGACAGGGGAAGCTTTCTTT. Its translation is CASSIQPGTGEAFF.

The chain combines TRBV12-3 or TRBV12-4 with TRBJ1-5; D not resolved. V gave up 2 bases and J gave up 9 bases, with 8 bases separating them. This CDR3 contains 12 residues. CDR3 coding DNA: TGTGCCAGCAGTTTAAGCAGGCTGCCCCAGCATTTT. Its protein is CASSLSRLPQHF.

The chain links TRBV10-3 to TRBJ2-1; 7 positions agree with TRBD2. This CDR3 is 15 amino acids long. The germline CDR1 and CDR2 sequences are ENHRY and SYGVKD. V shed 1 base and J 7 bases; nucleotides not matched to a gene: 7. The CDR3 sequence is CAISEFLADSNEQFF. The CDR3 DNA follows: TGTGCCATCAGTGAGTTCCTAGCGGATTCAAATGAGCAGTTCTTC.

This chain joins TRBV27 and TRBJ2-7; 14 bases line up with TRBD2. This CDR3 is built from 19 residues. V gave up 3 bases and J gave up 4 bases; unmatched junction bases: 14. From germline, CDR1 is MNHEY and CDR2 SMNVEV (reference sequence). This CDR3 reads CASSFDGTSGRGSRYEQYF. The CDR3 nucleotides read TGTGCCAGCAGTTTTGATGGGACTAGCGGGAGAGGGAGTAGGTACGAGCAGTACTTC.

The genes are TRBV6-2 or TRBV6-3 and TRBJ2-3; D is perhaps TRBD2 (6 bases). This CDR3 region has 17 residues. V was trimmed by 0 bases and J by 2 bases, leaving 15 bases between them. Germline V gene data show CDR1 as MNHEY and CDR2 as SVGEGT. The CDR3 protein is CASSYSTTSLSTDTQYF. CDR3 DNA sequence: TGTGCCAGCAGTTACTCGACAACTAGCCTTTCCACAGATACGCAGTATTTT.

This CDR3 is CASSLGPPGPTGSYGYTF. CDR3 bases: TGTGCCAGCAGCTTGGGCCCGCCGGGTCCCACTGGGAGCTATGGCTACACCTTC. The chain has TRBV5-6 and TRBJ1-2; D uncertain. The germline V gene encodes CDR1 SGHDT and CDR2 YYEEEE. V was pared by 0 bases and J by 4 bases, with 22 bases between. The CDR3 length is 18 residues.

This chain joins TRBV7-9 and TRBJ2-5, with D hard to call. This CDR3 has 15 residues. The V gene's germline CDR1 is SEHNR and CDR2 FQNEAQ (reference sequence). Trimming shortened V by 4 bases and J by 2 bases, and 14 bases separated the two germline ends. CDR3 coding DNA: TGTGCCAGCAGCTACCGCGCGGCACTTCAAGAGACCCAGTACTTC. It is translated as CASSYRAALQETQYF.

This chain joins TRBV11-1 and TRBJ1-1; no reliable D call. The CDR3 loop spans 12 amino acids. Trimming stripped 5 bases from V and 7 bases from J, with 11 bases between. Germline V gene lookup returns CDR1 SGHAT and CDR2 FQDESV (reference sequence). CDR3 amino acids: CASSQGLDEAFF. CDR3 bases: TGTGCCAGCAGCCAAGGACTTGATGAAGCTTTCTTT.

The chain combines TRBV30 with TRBJ1-5; D perhaps matches TRBD1 (5 bases). There are 13 residues in the CDR3. The germline gives CDR1 GTSNPN, CDR2 SVGIG (reference sequence). V shed 0 bases and J shed 5 bases, with 8 bases lying between them. For the CDR3, the DNA is TGTGCCTGGAGTGTAAAGGGGTATCAGCCCCAGCATTTT. Its translation is CAWSVKGYQPQHF. The variable domain in full, with the rest retrieved from reference TRBV30 and TRBJ1-5, is SQTIHQWPATLVQPVGSPLSLECTVEGTSNPNLYWYRQAAGRGLQLLFYSVGIGQISSEVPQNLSASRPQDRQFILSSKKLLLSDSGFYLCAWSVKGYQPQHFGDGTRLSIL.

The chain has TRBV18 and TRBJ2-3, with no clear D. The CDR3 contains 12 residues. In germline, CDR1 is KGHSH, CDR2 LQKENI. Trimming pared 3 bases from V and 6 bases from J, leaving 7 bases between. The CDR3 reads CASSPNRDTQYF. Here the CDR3 DNA reads TGTGCCAGCTCACCCAATCGGGATACGCAGTATTTT. Combining the CDR3 with reference TRBV18 and TRBJ2-3 gives the whole variable domain NAGVMQNPRHLVRRRGQEARLRCSPMKGHSHVYWYRQLPEEGLKFMVYLQKENIIDESGMPKERFSAEFPKEGPSILRIQQVVRGDSAAYFCASSPNRDTQYFGPGTRLTVL.

The rearrangement joins TRBV27 to TRBJ1-1, with a weak D call TRBD1 (6 bases). This CDR3 region has 19 residues. Trimming shortened V by 3 bases and J by 3 bases, and 26 bases separated the two germline ends. Germline CDR1 reads MNHEY; CDR2 reads SMNVEV (reference sequence). CDR3 bases: TGTGCCAGCAGTTTGGGGGCCAGGGGTTACTTAGGGTTAGACACTGAAGCTTTCTTT. Its translation: CASSLGARGYLGLDTEAFF.

The rearrangement links TRBV27 to TRBJ2-1, with TRBD1 matching 7 bases. The germline V gene encodes CDR1 MNHEY and CDR2 SMNVEV (reference sequence). This CDR3 is built from 17 residues. J lost 6 bases, V lost 10 bases, and 21 bases had no gene match. DNA of the CDR3: TGTGCCACCAAGACACAACTCGGTAAGGGGGCGCCCAATGAGCAGTTCTTC. This codes for CATKTQLGKGAPNEQFF.